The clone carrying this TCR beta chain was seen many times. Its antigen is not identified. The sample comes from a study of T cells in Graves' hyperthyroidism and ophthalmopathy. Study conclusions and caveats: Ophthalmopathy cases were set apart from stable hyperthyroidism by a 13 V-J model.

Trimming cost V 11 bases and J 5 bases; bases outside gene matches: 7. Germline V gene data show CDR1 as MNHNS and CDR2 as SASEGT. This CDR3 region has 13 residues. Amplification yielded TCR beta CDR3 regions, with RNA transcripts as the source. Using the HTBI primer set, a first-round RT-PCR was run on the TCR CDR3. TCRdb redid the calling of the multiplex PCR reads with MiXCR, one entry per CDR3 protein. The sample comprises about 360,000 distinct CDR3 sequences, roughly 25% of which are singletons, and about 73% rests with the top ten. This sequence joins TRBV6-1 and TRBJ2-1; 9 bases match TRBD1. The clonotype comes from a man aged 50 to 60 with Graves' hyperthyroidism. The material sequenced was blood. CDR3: CAAGGTGHNEQFF. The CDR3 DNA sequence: TGTGCCGCAGGGGGGACAGGGCACAATGAGCAGTTCTTC.